The 12 T cell receptor beta chains given below trace back to one sample, sequenced in a study of blood T cells in healthy people across ages. For the second PCR, which ran for about 7 to 12 cycles, a sample-barcoded 5' primer and a J-beta primer mix were used. Via MiXCR, TCRdb re-called the 5' RACE reads, giving one row per CDR3 protein. The sample lists approximately 760,000 distinct CDR3 sequences; 20% to 25% were seen once. These data are also associated with another study on T cells of mothers and their children.

Sequencing was carried out using blood. The receptors come from a boy between 10 and 17 years old in good health.

CDR3 bases: TGTGCCACCAGTGATTTGTTACAGGGAAATGAGCAGTTCTTC. It is translated as CATSDLLQGNEQFF. J is TRBJ2-1 and V is TRBV24-1, with D tentatively TRBD1 (6 bases). This CDR3 is built from 14 residues. Per the germline V gene, CDR1 is KGHDR and CDR2 is SFDVKD. V lost 0 bases to trimming and J lost 7 bases, with 9 bases between them.

The chain is built from TRBV20-1 and TRBJ2-3, with a weak D call TRBD2 (6 bases). CDR1 and CDR2 (germline): DFQATT, SNEGSKA (reference sequence). V was trimmed by 3 bases and J by 0 bases, leaving 13 bases between them. The CDR3 loop spans 15 amino acids. The CDR3 reads CSARDSGDSTDTQYF. Here the CDR3 DNA reads TGCAGTGCTAGGGACTCGGGGGATAGCACAGATACGCAGTATTTT.

The chain uses TRBV9 and TRBJ1-1; D ambiguous. The CDR3 runs to 13 residues. Germline assignment: CDR1 SGDLS and CDR2 YYNGEE. The V and J ends lost 7 bases and 2 bases respectively, with 12 bases between them. In nucleotides, the CDR3 is TGTGCCAGCGGCTATGGGATCAACACTGAAGCTTTCTTT. Its translation is CASGYGINTEAFF.

This clonotype was counted a few times. The rearrangement joins TRBV7-9 to TRBJ1-1, with a weak D call TRBD1 (5 bases). Trimming cost V 3 bases and J 3 bases, with 17 bases left between them. CDR1 SEHNR and CDR2 FQNEAQ come from the germline V gene (reference sequence). CDR3 length: 16 residues. CDR3 amino acids: CASSFELGVRDTEAFF. The CDR3 region has the DNA TGTGCCAGCAGCTTCGAGCTAGGGGTCCGGGACACTGAAGCTTTCTTT.

Only a few counts were recorded for this clonotype. The V call is TRBV4-3, the J call TRBJ2-1, with D possibly TRBD2 on 6 matching bases. CDR1 LGHNA and CDR2 YSLEER come from the germline V gene. CDR3 size: 15 residues. V was trimmed by 0 bases and J by 5 bases, leaving 11 bases between them. The CDR3 sequence: CASSQDKEGNNEQFF. In DNA, the CDR3 is TGCGCCAGCAGCCAAGATAAGGAGGGGAACAATGAGCAGTTCTTC.

V usage is TRBV4-1 and J usage is TRBJ2-5; the match to TRBD1 covers 8 bases. The CDR3 is 16 amino acids. Germline lookup yields CDR1 MGHRA and CDR2 YSYEKL. V shed 4 bases and J 2 bases; nucleotides not matched to a gene: 9. The CDR3 nucleotides are TGCGCCAGCAGCCCGCGGACAGGGAACCTTCAAGAGACCCAGTACTTC. Translation: CASSPRTGNLQETQYF.

The V gene is TRBV10-3, the J gene TRBJ2-5; TRBD1 matches 8 bases. The V gene's germline CDR1 is ENHRY and CDR2 SYGVKD. The trim removed 5 bases at V and 5 bases at J, leaving 10 bases unmatched. This CDR3 region has 15 residues. The CDR3 sequence is CAISPSQGAGETQYF. In nucleotides, the CDR3 is TGTGCCATCAGTCCGTCCCAGGGGGCGGGTGAGACCCAGTACTTC.

The chain is built from TRBV3-1 and TRBJ1-4, with D hard to call. Germline V gene data show CDR1 as LGHDT and CDR2 as YNNKEL (reference sequence). The CDR3 has 15 residues. Trimming shortened V by 0 bases and J by 5 bases, and 10 bases separated the two germline ends. CDR3 in DNA: TGTGCCAGCAGCCAAGAATACGGCCAGAATGAAAAACTGTTTTTT. Encoded protein: CASSQEYGQNEKLFF.

This clonotype was seen a handful of times. The chain joins TRBV12-3 or TRBV12-4 to TRBJ2-5; 12 nucleotides agree with TRBD2. The J call may be wrong; the DNA end is better matched by TRBJ2-1. This CDR3 is 16 amino acids long. The CDR3 here is CASRTGTSGLFGTQFF. In DNA, the CDR3 is TGTGCCAGCAGGACCGGGACTAGCGGGCTTTTCGGGACGCAGTTCTTC.

There are a few counts of this clonotype. V and J are TRBV27 and TRBJ2-7; TRBD2 matches at 10 bases. CDR1 is MNHEY and CDR2 is SMNVEV in the germline V gene (reference sequence). There are 14 residues in the CDR3. V lost 4 bases, J lost 3 bases, and 3 bases stayed unmatched. The CDR3 loop is CASSYRTSGYEQYF. CDR3 sequence (DNA): TGTGCCAGCAGTTATAGGACTAGCGGCTACGAGCAGTACTTC.

CDR3 in amino acids: CASGLPKSYGDLLSGANVLTF. The CDR3 DNA follows: TGTGCTAGTGGTTTGCCTAAAAGTTATGGGGACCTTCTCTCTGGGGCCAACGTCCTGACTTTC. This chain links TRBV12-5 with TRBJ2-6, with D perhaps being TRBD1 or TRBD2 (5 bases each). V dropped 2 bases and J dropped 0 bases, with 23 bases sitting between them. Germline assignment: CDR1 LGHNT and CDR2 FRNRAP. The CDR3 runs 21 residues.

The chain has TRBV4-2 and TRBJ2-3, with 14 bases that match TRBD2. This CDR3 has 19 residues. The germline CDR1 and CDR2 sequences are LGHNA and YNFKEQ. After removal of 2 bases from V and 2 bases from J, the junction contained 9 bases not matched to a gene. The CDR3 coding sequence is TGTGCCAGCAGCCAACATCCGGGACTAGCGGGGGCCGACACAGATACGCAGTATTTT. This encodes CASSQHPGLAGADTDTQYF.